This TCR beta chain is drawn from a study of post-analysis software for immune sequencing data. General study points: Controls had lower frequencies than patients of about 5 TRBV segments, which included TRBV5-6, TRBV5-1 and TRBV20-1.

This CDR3 contains 16 residues. From germline, CDR1 is DFQATT and CDR2 SNEGSKA (reference sequence). Trimming removed 3 bases from V and 0 bases from J; junction bases left unmatched: 5. This clonotype was seen more than once but under ten times. Its antigen is not identified. Prepared TCR beta cDNA libraries contained unique molecular identifiers. A single record per CDR3 protein comes from TCRdb applying MiXCR to the PCR reads. The data contain some 450,000 distinct CDR3 sequences, under 55% of them seen just once; the ten biggest clones take up 12%. Material: blood. The J gene is TRBJ2-3, the V gene TRBV20-1, with TRBD2 matching 11 bases. This TCR came from a girl aged 10 to 17 with multiple sclerosis. The DNA of the CDR3 is TGCAGTGCTAGGGGACTAGCGGAAGCTAGCACAGATACGCAGTATTTT. As protein: CSARGLAEASTDTQYF.